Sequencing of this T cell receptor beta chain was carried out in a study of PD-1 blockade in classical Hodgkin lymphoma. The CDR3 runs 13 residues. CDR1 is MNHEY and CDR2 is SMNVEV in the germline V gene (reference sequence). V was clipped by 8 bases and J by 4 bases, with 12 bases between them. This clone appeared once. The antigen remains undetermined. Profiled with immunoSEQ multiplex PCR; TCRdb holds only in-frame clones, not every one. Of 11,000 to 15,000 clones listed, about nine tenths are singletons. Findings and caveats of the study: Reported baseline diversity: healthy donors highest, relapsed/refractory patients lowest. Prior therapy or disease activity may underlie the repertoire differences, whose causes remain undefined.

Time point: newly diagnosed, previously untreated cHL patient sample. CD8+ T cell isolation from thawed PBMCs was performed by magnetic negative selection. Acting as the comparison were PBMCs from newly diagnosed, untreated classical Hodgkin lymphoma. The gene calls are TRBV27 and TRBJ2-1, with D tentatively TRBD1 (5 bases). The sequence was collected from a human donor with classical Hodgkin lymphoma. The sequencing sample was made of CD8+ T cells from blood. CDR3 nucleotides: TGTGCCAGCGGGTTAGGGGATTACAATGAGCAGTTCTTC. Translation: CASGLGDYNEQFF.